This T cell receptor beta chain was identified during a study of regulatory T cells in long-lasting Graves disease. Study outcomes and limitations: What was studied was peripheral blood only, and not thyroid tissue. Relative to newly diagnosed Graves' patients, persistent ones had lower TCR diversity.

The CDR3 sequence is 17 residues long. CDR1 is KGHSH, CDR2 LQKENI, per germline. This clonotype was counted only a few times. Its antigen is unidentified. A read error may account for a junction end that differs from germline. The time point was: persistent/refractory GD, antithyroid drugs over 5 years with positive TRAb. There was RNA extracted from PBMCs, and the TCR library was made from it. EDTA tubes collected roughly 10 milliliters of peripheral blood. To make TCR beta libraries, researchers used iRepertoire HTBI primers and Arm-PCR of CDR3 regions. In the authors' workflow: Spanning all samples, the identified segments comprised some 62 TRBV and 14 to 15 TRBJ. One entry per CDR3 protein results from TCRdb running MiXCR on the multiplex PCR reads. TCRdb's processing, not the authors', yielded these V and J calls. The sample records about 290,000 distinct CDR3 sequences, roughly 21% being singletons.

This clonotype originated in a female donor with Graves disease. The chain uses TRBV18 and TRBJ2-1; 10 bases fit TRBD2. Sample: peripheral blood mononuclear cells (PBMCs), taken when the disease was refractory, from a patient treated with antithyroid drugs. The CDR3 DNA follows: TGTGCCAGCTCACCACCAGCGGGAGGGACCTCCTACAATGAGCAGCTCTTC. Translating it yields CASSPPAGGTSYNEQLF.